This TCR beta chain emerged from a study of T cells in Graves' hyperthyroidism and ophthalmopathy. Looked up from germline, CDR1 is KGHSH and CDR2 is LQKENI. V lost 2 bases to trimming and J lost 4 bases, with 11 bases between them. CDR3 size: 14 residues. Amplification targeted TCR beta CDR3 regions from RNA transcripts. The HTBI primer set drove a first-round RT-PCR of the TCR CDR3. TCRdb recomputed calls from the multiplex PCR reads with MiXCR, one row per CDR3 protein. The table lists over 45,000 distinct CDR3 sequences, around half of them singletons, with about 30% in the top ten. Clinical symptoms, serum thyroxine, TRAb, thyroid ultrasound and orbital computed tomography informed diagnoses. This clonotype was found many times. The antigen remains undetermined. The study, taken as a whole, reports: A model using 13 V-J features told ophthalmopathy apart from stable hyperthyroidism.

This receptor was obtained from a woman aged 45-60 years with Graves' hyperthyroidism. Sequenced input: peripheral blood or thyroid tissue (not recorded which). The chain couples TRBV18 to TRBJ2-5; possible D gene TRBD1, 5 bases. The CDR3 reads CASSPRQSSETQYF. CDR3 bases: TGTGCCAGCTCACCAAGACAGAGTTCAGAGACCCAGTACTTC.